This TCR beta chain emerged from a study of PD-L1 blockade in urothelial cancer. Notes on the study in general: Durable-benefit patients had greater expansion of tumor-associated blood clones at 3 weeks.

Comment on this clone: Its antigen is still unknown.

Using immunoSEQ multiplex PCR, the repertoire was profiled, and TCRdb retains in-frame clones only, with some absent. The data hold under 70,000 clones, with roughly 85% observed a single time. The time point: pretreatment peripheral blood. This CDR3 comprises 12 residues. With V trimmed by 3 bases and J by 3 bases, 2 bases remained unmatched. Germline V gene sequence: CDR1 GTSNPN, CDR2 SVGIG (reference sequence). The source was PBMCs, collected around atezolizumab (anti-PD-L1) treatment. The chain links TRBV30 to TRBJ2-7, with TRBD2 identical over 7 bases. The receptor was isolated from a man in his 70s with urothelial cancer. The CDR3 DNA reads TGTGCCTGGAGAGCGGGGAACTACGAGCAGTACTTC. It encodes CAWRAGNYEQYF.